Following are 20 T cell receptor beta chains from one sample sequenced in a study of blood T cell repertoires in COVID-19. The assay was immunoSEQ multiplex PCR, and TCRdb's table has in-frame clones only and misses some. The table has 40,000 to 50,000 clones, 85% to 90% seen once. Sequences were obtained from peripheral blood. These receptors originate from a human donor in a cohort sampled during active COVID-19.

The chain joins TRBV9 to TRBJ1-4; D gene uncertain. Germline values: CDR1 SGDLS, CDR2 YYNGEE. This CDR3 region has 15 residues. Trimming removed 4 bases from V and 3 bases from J, with 13 bases in between. Written as DNA, the CDR3 is TGTGCCAGCAGCTCCCGAGGCGGGTCTAATGAAAAACTGTTTTTT. This gives the protein CASSSRGGSNEKLFF.

The chain recombines TRBV6-1 with TRBJ1-1; possibly TRBD1 for D (6 bases). The V end lost 0 bases, the J end lost 4 bases, and 15 bases lay between the germline ends. Germline lookup yields CDR1 MNHNS and CDR2 SASEGT. The CDR3 length is 16 residues. CDR3 amino acids: CASSEALGQGSTEAFF. For the CDR3, the DNA is TGTGCCAGCAGTGAAGCGCTTGGGCAGGGGAGCACTGAAGCTTTCTTT.

The chain joins TRBV27 to TRBJ1-5; D not certain. This CDR3 is 16 amino acids long. Germline assignment: CDR1 MNHEY and CDR2 SMNVEV (reference sequence). V lost 5 bases and J 0 bases, leaving 14 bases between the germline ends. The CDR3 loop reads CASSPYALSSNQPQHF. CDR3 coding DNA: TGTGCCAGCAGTCCTTACGCGTTGAGTAGCAATCAGCCCCAGCATTTT.

This chain connects TRBV27 to TRBJ2-3; 12 bases line up with TRBD2. The CDR3 contains 17 residues. Germline lookup yields CDR1 MNHEY and CDR2 SMNVEV (reference sequence). V shed 5 bases and J 0 bases; nucleotides not matched to a gene: 6. The CDR3 reads CASSPGLAGTSTDTQYF. In nucleotides, the CDR3 is TGTGCCAGCAGTCCCGGACTAGCGGGGACTAGCACAGATACGCAGTATTTT.

This clone appeared a single time. This chain uses TRBV5-5 with TRBJ2-2; 11 nucleotides line up with TRBD2. Germline CDR1 reads SGHKS; CDR2 reads YYEKEE (reference sequence). This CDR3 contains 16 residues. After removal of 5 bases from V and 5 bases from J, the junction contained 8 bases not matched to a gene. The CDR3 bases are TGTGCCAGCAGTCTCGAACTAGCGGGGGTTACCGGGGAGCTGTTTTTT. Protein sequence: CASSLELAGVTGELFF.

The V and J genes are TRBV27 and TRBJ1-6; D is possibly TRBD1 (5 bases). CDR1 is MNHEY, CDR2 SMNVEV, per germline (reference sequence). The V end lost 6 bases, the J end lost 9 bases, and 15 bases lay between the germline ends. The length of the CDR3 is 14 residues. CDR3 amino acids: CASSRGSEVSPLHF. CDR3 nucleotide sequence: TGTGCCAGCAGCCGGGGGAGTGAGGTTTCACCCCTCCACTTT.

This clone was seen a handful of times. The J gene is TRBJ2-5, the V gene TRBV7-9; 10 bases match TRBD2. After removal of 5 bases from V and 2 bases from J, the junction contained 5 bases not matched to a gene. CDR1 and CDR2 (germline): SEHNR, FQNEAQ (reference sequence). CDR3 size: 15 residues. The CDR3 nucleotides read TGTGCCAGCAGCACAGGACTAGCGGAACAAGAGACCCAGTACTTC. Translation: CASSTGLAEQETQYF.

V usage is TRBV18 and J usage is TRBJ1-6; D possibly corresponds to TRBD1 (5 bases). The germline V and J ends were trimmed by 0 bases and 7 bases, with 10 bases remaining between them. Germline CDR1 KGHSH, CDR2 LQKENI. This CDR3 has 15 amino acids. CDR3 DNA: TGTGCCAGCTCACCACCGGCAGGGAACAATTCACCCCTCCACTTT. Amino acids: CASSPPAGNNSPLHF. The full variable domain, with the rest looked up from reference TRBV18 and TRBJ1-6, is NAGVMQNPRHLVRRRGQEARLRCSPMKGHSHVYWYRQLPEEGLKFMVYLQKENIIDESGMPKERFSAEFPKEGPSILRIQQVVRGDSAAYFCASSPPAGNNSPLHFGNGTRLTVT.

This sequence joins TRBV29-1 and TRBJ1-5; TRBD1 matches 7 bases. This CDR3 has 13 residues. Germline V CDR1 and CDR2: SQVTM, ANQGSEA. V dropped 5 bases and J dropped 2; count of bases not matched to a gene: 3. The CDR3 DNA reads as TGCAGCGTTCAGGGGGAAGGCAATCAGCCCCAGCATTTT. It translates to CSVQGEGNQPQHF.

V usage is TRBV18 and J usage is TRBJ2-7, with 12 bases lining up with TRBD2. Germline-derived CDR1 and CDR2 are KGHSH and LQKENI. The CDR3 totals 14 residues. The trim removed 5 bases at V and 4 bases at J, leaving 3 bases unmatched. This CDR3 reads CASSSSGGVYEQYF. The CDR3 DNA reads as TGTGCCAGCTCATCTAGCGGGGGGGTTTACGAGCAGTACTTC.

This chain connects TRBV18 to TRBJ1-1; 8 bases map to TRBD1. The trim removed 3 bases at V and 3 bases at J, leaving 0 bases unmatched. CDR3 length equals 13 residues. Per germline, CDR1 KGHSH and CDR2 LQKENI. The CDR3 bases are TGTGCCAGCTCACCGGGACAGGACACTGAAGCTTTCTTT. Translated: CASSPGQDTEAFF.

This clone was seen once. The rearrangement joins TRBV18 to TRBJ1-1; D remains ambiguous. Trimming left V 2 bases short and J 0 bases short, with 7 bases between. There are 14 residues in the CDR3. Looked up from germline, CDR1 is KGHSH and CDR2 is LQKENI. The CDR3 protein is CASSPGRLNTEAFF. As DNA, the CDR3 is TGTGCCAGCTCACCAGGGCGCCTGAACACTGAAGCTTTCTTT. Complete variable domain (other parts from reference TRBV18 and TRBJ1-1): NAGVMQNPRHLVRRRGQEARLRCSPMKGHSHVYWYRQLPEEGLKFMVYLQKENIIDESGMPKERFSAEFPKEGPSILRIQQVVRGDSAAYFCASSPGRLNTEAFFGQGTRLTVV.

This clone was found a few times. This chain connects TRBV11-2 to TRBJ2-1, with a weak D call TRBD2 (6 bases). CDR3 length: 14 amino acids. Germline V gene lookup returns CDR1 SGHAT and CDR2 FQNNGV. The germline V and J ends were trimmed by 7 bases and 2 bases, with 12 bases remaining between them. The CDR3 here is CASTLGGAYNEQFF. CDR3 in DNA: TGTGCCAGCACCCTGGGGGGTGCCTACAATGAGCAGTTCTTC.

The gene calls are TRBV19 and TRBJ1-2; possible D gene TRBD1, 5 bases. Germline lookup yields CDR1 LNHDA and CDR2 SQIVND (reference sequence). V lost 2 bases and J lost 4, with 8 bases in between. This CDR3 spans 13 amino acids. The CDR3 loop reads CASSIQGGYGYTF. The CDR3 coding sequence is TGTGCCAGTAGTATACAGGGAGGCTATGGCTACACCTTC.

This chain uses TRBV4-1 with TRBJ2-7, with 8 bases fitting TRBD1. With V trimmed by 3 bases and J by 3 bases, 7 bases remained unmatched. Germline loops: CDR1 MGHRA, CDR2 YSYEKL. This CDR3 contains 15 residues. In nucleotides, the CDR3 is TGCGCCAGCAGCCAGGGAGAGACAGGGGTCTACGAGCAGTACTTC. As protein: CASSQGETGVYEQYF.

V gene TRBV5-4 combines with J gene TRBJ2-3, with TRBD2 as a possible D gene (7 bases). The germline V gene encodes CDR1 SGHNT and CDR2 YYREEE (reference sequence). V dropped 4 bases and J dropped 0 bases, with 18 bases sitting between them. CDR3 length equals 17 residues. CDR3 bases: TGTGCCAGCAGCCCAACCCGGGGGGCGACTAGCACAGATACGCAGTATTTT. Translating it yields CASSPTRGATSTDTQYF.

The V call is TRBV30, the J call TRBJ1-1, with D possibly being TRBD1 (5 bases). The CDR3 spans 19 residues. Germline V gives CDR1 GTSNPN, CDR2 SVGIG (reference sequence). Trimming took 2 bases from V and 6 from J, leaving 31 bases between them. In DNA, the CDR3 is TGTGCCTGGAGTCCGACGCCCTTCCATCAGGGTCGGTGGGATCCTGAAGCTTTCTTT. Encoded protein: CAWSPTPFHQGRWDPEAFF.

The chain couples TRBV19 to TRBJ2-1, with 7 bases matching TRBD2. The CDR3 is 14 residues long. V dropped 8 bases and J dropped 13; count of bases not matched to a gene: 17. Germline V gene data show CDR1 as LNHDA and CDR2 as SQIVND (reference sequence). The DNA for the CDR3 is TGTGCCAGTGCTAGCGGACTGCTCTTTTTTCCCCAGTTCTTC. This sequence encodes CASASGLLFFPQFF.

The chain recombines TRBV7-9 with TRBJ2-1, with no clear D. Trimming shortened V by 4 bases and J by 2 bases, and 12 bases separated the two germline ends. Germline V gives CDR1 SEHNR, CDR2 FQNEAQ (reference sequence). CDR3 length: 15 residues. As DNA, the CDR3 is TGTGCCAGCAGCTCAGCCCCCCGAGCCTACAATGAGCAGTTCTTC. Amino acids: CASSSAPRAYNEQFF.

The V call is TRBV12-3 or TRBV12-4, the J call TRBJ1-2; 8 positions agree with TRBD1. The CDR3 runs 11 residues. Trimming at V came to 8 bases and at J to 5 bases, leaving 1 base not matched to a gene. The CDR3, as DNA: TGTGCCAGCGGGACAGGTTATGGCTACACCTTC. This codes for CASGTGYGYTF.